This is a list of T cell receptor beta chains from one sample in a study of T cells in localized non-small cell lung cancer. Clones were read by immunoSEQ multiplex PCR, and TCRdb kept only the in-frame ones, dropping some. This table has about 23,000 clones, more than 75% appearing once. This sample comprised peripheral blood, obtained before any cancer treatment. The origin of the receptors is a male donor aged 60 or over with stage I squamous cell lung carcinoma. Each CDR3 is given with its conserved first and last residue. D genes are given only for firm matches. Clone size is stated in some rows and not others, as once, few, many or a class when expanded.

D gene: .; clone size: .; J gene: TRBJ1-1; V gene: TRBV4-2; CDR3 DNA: TGTGCCAGCAGCCAAGATGAAACTGAAGCTTTCTTT; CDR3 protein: CASSQDETEAFF
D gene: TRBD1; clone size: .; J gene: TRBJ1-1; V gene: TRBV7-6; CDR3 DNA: TGTGCCAGCAGCTTGGGGACAGGGCACACTGAAGCTTTCTTT; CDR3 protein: CASSLGTGHTEAFF
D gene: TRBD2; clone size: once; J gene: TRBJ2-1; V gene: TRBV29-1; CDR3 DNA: TGCAGCCACTTAAGCGGGAGAAACAATGAGCAGTTCTTC; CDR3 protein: CSHLSGRNNEQFF
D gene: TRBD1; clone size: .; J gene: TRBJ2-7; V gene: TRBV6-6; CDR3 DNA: TGTGCCAGCGGGCCGACAGGGGGTTACGAGCAGTACTTC; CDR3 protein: CASGPTGGYEQYF
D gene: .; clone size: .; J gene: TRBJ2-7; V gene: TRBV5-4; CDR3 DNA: TGTGCCAGCAGCCCCTCTTTTGGCCGCCGGGAGCAGTACTTC; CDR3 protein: CASSPSFGRREQYF
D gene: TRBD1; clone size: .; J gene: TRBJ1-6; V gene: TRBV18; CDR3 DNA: TGTGCCAGCTCACCTCAGGGGGCTCCCTATAATTCACCCCTCCACTTT; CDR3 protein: CASSPQGAPYNSPLHF
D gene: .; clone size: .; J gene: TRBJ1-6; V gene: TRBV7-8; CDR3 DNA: TGTGCCAGCAGCGGGGGACAAGCACCCCTCCACTTT; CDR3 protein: CASSGGQAPLHF
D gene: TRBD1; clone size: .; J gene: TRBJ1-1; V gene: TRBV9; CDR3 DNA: TGTGCCAGCAGCGTCTCAGGGGGCTTGAACACTGAAGCTTTCTTT; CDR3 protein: CASSVSGGLNTEAFF
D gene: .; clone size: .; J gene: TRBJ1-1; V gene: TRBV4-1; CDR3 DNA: TGCGCCAGCAGCCAGGAAATAAGGAACACTGAAGCTTTCTTT; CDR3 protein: CASSQEIRNTEAFF
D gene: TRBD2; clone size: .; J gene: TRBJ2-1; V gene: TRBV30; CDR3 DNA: TGTGCCTGGAGGATTAGCGGGATGACCCGCGAGCAGTTCTTC; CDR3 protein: CAWRISGMTREQFF
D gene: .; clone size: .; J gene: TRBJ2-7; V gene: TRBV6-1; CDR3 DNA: TGTGCCAGCAGTGAAAACAGGCCTACGAGTGAGCAGTACTTC; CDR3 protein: CASSENRPTSEQYF
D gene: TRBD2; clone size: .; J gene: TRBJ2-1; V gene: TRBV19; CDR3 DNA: TGTGCCAGTAGTATAGCGGCGGGAGTTGGAAATGAGCAGTTCTTC; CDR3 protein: CASSIAAGVGNEQFF
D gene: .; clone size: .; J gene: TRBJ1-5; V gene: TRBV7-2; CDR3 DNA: TGTGCCAGCAGCTCGCAGTATAATAGCAATCAGCCCCAGCATTTT; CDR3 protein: CASSSQYNSNQPQHF
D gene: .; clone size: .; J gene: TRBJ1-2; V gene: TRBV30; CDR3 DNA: TGTGCCTGGAGTCCCGAACTGGGGGATCGGGGCTACACCTTC; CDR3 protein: CAWSPELGDRGYTF
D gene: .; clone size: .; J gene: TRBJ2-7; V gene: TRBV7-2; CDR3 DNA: TGTGCCAGCACTACCAGGAACTACGAGCAGTACTTC; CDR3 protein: CASTTRNYEQYF